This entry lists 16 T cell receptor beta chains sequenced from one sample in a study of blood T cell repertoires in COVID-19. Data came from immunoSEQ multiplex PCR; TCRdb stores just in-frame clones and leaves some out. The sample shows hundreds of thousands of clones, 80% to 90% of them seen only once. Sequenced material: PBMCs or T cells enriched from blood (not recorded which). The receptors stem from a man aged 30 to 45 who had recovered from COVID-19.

The CDR3 spells CASTRGHPEGGDIQYF. In DNA, the CDR3 is TGTGCCAGCACTAGAGGACACCCAGAGGGAGGGGACATTCAGTACTTC. This rearrangement joins TRBV2 to TRBJ2-4; TRBD2 agrees at 7 bases. Germline CDR1 reads SNHLY; CDR2 reads FYNNEI. Unmatched junction bases numbered 17, after V lost 7 bases and J lost 8 bases. The CDR3 sequence is 16 residues long.

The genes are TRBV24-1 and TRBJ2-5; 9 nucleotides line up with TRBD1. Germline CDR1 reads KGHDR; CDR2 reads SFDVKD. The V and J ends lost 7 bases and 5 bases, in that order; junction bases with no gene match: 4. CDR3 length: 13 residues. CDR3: CATRGDRDETQYF. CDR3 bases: TGTGCCACCAGAGGGGACAGGGACGAGACCCAGTACTTC.

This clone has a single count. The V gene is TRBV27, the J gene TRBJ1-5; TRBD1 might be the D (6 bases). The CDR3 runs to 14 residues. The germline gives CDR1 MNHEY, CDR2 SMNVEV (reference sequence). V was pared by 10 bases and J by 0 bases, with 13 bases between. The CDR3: CATDRSYSNQPQHF. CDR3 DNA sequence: TGTGCCACCGACAGGTCTTATAGCAATCAGCCCCAGCATTTT.

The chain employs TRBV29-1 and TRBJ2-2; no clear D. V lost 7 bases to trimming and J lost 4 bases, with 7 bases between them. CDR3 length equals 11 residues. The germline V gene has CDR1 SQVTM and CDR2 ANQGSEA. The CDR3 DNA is TGCAGCGCACAGACCACCGGGGAGCTGTTTTTT. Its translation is CSAQTTGELFF.

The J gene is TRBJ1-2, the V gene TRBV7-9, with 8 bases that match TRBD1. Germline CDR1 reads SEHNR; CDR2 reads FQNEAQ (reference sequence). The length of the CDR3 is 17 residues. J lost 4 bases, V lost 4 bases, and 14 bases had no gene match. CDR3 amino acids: CASSSSGQDRASYGYTF. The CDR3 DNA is TGTGCCAGCAGCTCTTCGGGACAGGACCGCGCTAGCTATGGCTACACCTTC.

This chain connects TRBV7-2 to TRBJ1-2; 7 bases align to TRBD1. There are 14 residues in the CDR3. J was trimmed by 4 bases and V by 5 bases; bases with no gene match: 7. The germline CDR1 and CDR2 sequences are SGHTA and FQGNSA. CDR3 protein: CASSPEGASYGYTF. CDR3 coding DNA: TGTGCCAGCAGCCCCGAGGGGGCTAGCTATGGCTACACCTTC.

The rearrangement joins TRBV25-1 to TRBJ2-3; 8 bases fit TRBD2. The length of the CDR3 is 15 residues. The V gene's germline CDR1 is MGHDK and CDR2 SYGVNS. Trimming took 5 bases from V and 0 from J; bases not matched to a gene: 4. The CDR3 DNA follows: TGTGCCAGCAGTCTCGGGGGGGGGAGCACAGATACGCAGTATTTT. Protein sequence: CASSLGGGSTDTQYF.

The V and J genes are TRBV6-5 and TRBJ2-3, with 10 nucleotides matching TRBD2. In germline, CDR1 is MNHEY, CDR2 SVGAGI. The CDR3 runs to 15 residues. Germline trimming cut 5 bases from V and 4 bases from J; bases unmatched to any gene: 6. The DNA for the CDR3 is TGTGCCAGCAGTACCCTAGCGGGAGTGCCAGATACGCAGTATTTT. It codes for CASSTLAGVPDTQYF.

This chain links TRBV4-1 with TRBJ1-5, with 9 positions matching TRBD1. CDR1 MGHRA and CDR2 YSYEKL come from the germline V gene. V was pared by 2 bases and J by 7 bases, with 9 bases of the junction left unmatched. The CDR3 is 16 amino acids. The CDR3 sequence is CASSQQPTGGSQPQHF. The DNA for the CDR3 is TGCGCCAGCAGCCAACAACCGACAGGGGGGTCCCAGCCCCAGCATTTT.

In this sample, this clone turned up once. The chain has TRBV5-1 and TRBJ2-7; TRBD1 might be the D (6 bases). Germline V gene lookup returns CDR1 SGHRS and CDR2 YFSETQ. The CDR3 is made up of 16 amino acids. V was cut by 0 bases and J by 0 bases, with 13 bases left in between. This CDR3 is CASSLGRQAISYEQYF. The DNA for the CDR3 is TGCGCCAGCAGCTTGGGCCGACAGGCGATCTCCTACGAGCAGTACTTC. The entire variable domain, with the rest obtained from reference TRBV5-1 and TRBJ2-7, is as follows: KAGVTQTPRYLIKTRGQQVTLSCSPISGHRSVSWYQQTPGQGLQFLFEYFSETQRNKGNFPGRFSGRQFSNSRSEMNVSTLELGDSALYLCASSLGRQAISYEQYFGPGTRLTVT.

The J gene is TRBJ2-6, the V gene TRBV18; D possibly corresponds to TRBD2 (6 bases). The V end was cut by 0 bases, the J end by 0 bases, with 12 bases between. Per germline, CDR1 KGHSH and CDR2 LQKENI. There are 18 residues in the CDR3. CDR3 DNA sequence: TGTGCCAGCTCACCACCGGGAGGAGGGGCCTCTGGGGCCAACGTCCTGACTTTC. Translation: CASSPPGGGASGANVLTF.

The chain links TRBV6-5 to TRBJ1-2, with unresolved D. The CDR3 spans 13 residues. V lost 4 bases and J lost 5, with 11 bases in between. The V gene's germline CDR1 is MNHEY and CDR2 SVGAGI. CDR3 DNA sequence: TGTGCCAGCAGTTCCGTAGACTTTTATGGCTACACCTTC. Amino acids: CASSSVDFYGYTF.

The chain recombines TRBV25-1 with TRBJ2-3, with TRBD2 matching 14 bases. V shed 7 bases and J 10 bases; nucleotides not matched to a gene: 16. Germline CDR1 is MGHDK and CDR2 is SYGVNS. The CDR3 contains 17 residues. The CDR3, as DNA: TGTGCCAGCACGGGTGGTTCCGGGACTAGCGGGAGTAGGGCGCAGTATTTT. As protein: CASTGGSGTSGSRAQYF.

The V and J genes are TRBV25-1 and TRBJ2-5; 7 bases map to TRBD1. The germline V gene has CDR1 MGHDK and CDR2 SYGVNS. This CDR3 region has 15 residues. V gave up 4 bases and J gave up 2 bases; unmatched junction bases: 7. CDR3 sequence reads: CASSGANRGQETQYF. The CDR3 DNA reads TGTGCCAGCAGTGGGGCTAACAGGGGACAAGAGACCCAGTACTTC.

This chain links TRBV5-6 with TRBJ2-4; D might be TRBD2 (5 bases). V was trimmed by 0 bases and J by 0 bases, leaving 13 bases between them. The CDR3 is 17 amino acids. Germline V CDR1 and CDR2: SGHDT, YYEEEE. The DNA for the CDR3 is TGTGCCAGCAGCTTGGCGGGATTTGGGATAGCCAAAAACATTCAGTACTTC. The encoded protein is CASSLAGFGIAKNIQYF.

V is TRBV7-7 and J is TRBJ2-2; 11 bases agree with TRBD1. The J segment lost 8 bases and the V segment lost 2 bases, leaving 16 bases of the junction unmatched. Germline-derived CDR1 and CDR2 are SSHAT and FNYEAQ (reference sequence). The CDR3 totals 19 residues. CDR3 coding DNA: TGTGCCAGCAGCTTAAGCACTACCCGGGACAGGGGGTCTCAGGGGGAGCTGTTTTTT. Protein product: CASSLSTTRDRGSQGELFF.